Listed below are T cell receptor beta chains from one sample, sequenced in a study of neurological immune-mediated disorders. Using its own MiXCR run on the 5' RACE reads, TCRdb lists one record per CDR3 protein. This sample has around 94,000 distinct CDR3 sequences, with around 3.3% found just once. Sequenced input: PBMCs. The receptors here all came from a woman under 30 with multiple sclerosis. The CDR3 runs from the conserved cysteine through the conserved F or W. D genes are given only for firm matches. Expanded clones are given a class, and other clones once, few, many or no size at all.

clone_size	v_call	j_call	d_call	cdr3_nt	cdr3_aa
many	TRBV29-1	TRBJ2-3	NA	TGCAGCGTTAGGTGGGATACGCAGTATTTT	CSVRWDTQYF
NA	TRBV5-1	TRBJ1-5	TRBD1	TGCGCCAGCAGCTTTGACGTAGAGACAGGGGAAAGCAATCAGCCCCAGCATTTT	CASSFDVETGESNQPQHF
many	TRBV20-1	TRBJ2-7	TRBD2	TGCAGTGCTACTACTAGCGGGGCTACCTACGAGCAGTACTTC	CSATTSGATYEQYF
many	TRBV9	TRBJ2-2	NA	TGTGCCAGCAGCGTAGGACAGGACACCGGGGAGCTGTTTTTT	CASSVGQDTGELFF
NA	TRBV7-2	TRBJ1-5	TRBD1	TGTGCCAGCAGCCAAGGACAGGTCAAGCCCCAGCATTTT	CASSQGQVKPQHF
many	TRBV4-1	TRBJ2-7	NA	TGCGCCAGCAGCCAAGAGGGGGCAGTCCCCGAGCAGTACTTC	CASSQEGAVPEQYF
many	TRBV20-1	TRBJ1-5	NA	TGCAGTGCTAGAGTTCCTGGACAGATTAGCAATCAGCCCCAGCATTTT	CSARVPGQISNQPQHF
many	TRBV12-3/TRBV12-4	TRBJ2-7	NA	TGTGCCAGTTCGACAGGGAGGGGCGAGCAGTACTTC	CASSTGRGEQYF
many	TRBV7-9	TRBJ2-2	NA	TGTGCCAGCAGCTCGGGACAGAACACCGGGGAGCTGTTTTTT	CASSSGQNTGELFF
many	TRBV7-6	TRBJ1-2	NA	TGTGCCAGCAGCCTAACAAAAGGTGCAGGGGATGGCTACACCTTC	CASSLTKGAGDGYTF
many	TRBV11-2	TRBJ1-5	TRBD1	TGTGCCAGCAGCTTAAGGGGACAGTTCAATCAGCCCCAGCATTTT	CASSLRGQFNQPQHF
NA	TRBV12-3/TRBV12-4	TRBJ2-4	TRBD1	TGTGCCAGCACCCGGACAGGGAACATTCAGTACTTC	CASTRTGNIQYF
many	TRBV5-1	TRBJ2-1	TRBD2	TGCGCCAGCGAGGGACTAGCGGGAGACAATGAGCAGTTCTTC	CASEGLAGDNEQFF
many	TRBV6-6	TRBJ1-5	NA	TGTGCCAGCAGCCCCTCCGGAGGGGTGAATAGCAATCAGCCCCAGCATTTT	CASSPSGGVNSNQPQHF
many	TRBV29-1	TRBJ1-1	NA	TGCAGCGTTGAGATGAACACTGAAGCTTTCTTT	CSVEMNTEAFF
many	TRBV7-3	TRBJ2-1	NA	TGTGCCAGCAGCTTATCACCGTCTAATGAGCAGTTCTTC	CASSLSPSNEQFF
many	TRBV5-1	TRBJ2-1	TRBD2	TGCGCCAGCAGGAGGACTAGCGGGTTAAAGTACAATGAGCAGTTCTTC	CASRRTSGLKYNEQFF
many	TRBV20-1	TRBJ1-2	TRBD1	TGCAGTGCTAAAGAGAAGGGGGCAAGCTATGGCTACACCTTC	CSAKEKGASYGYTF